The 23 T cell receptor beta chains reported below all come from one sample, sequenced in a study of cytomegalovirus exposure and HLA in healthy donors. This PCR relied on a set of 60 Vbeta primers and 13 Jbeta primers. Generated by immunoSEQ multiplex PCR, the TCRdb table keeps only in-frame clones and is missing some. The sample records 120,000 or so clones, 80% being singletons. Sequencing was carried out using PBMCs. Receptors were obtained from a man aged 35-49 years in good health and CMV-seronegative.

This chain links TRBV18 with TRBJ1-6; TRBD1 aligns across 8 bases. CDR3 length equals 15 residues. V shed 5 bases and J 7 bases; nucleotides not matched to a gene: 7. Germline CDR1 reads KGHSH; CDR2 reads LQKENI. The CDR3 is CASSARTGRNSPLHF. The DNA for the CDR3 is TGTGCCAGCTCAGCCCGGACAGGGAGAAATTCACCCCTCCACTTT.

This clone was detected only a few times. This chain joins TRBV30 and TRBJ2-3, with D unclear. The CDR3 is made up of 12 amino acids. Germline loops: CDR1 GTSNPN, CDR2 SVGIG (reference sequence). V lost 1 base to trimming and J lost 4 bases, with 6 bases between them. The CDR3 sequence: CAWSAFSDTQYF. In DNA form, the CDR3 reads TGTGCCTGGAGTGCTTTTTCAGATACGCAGTATTTT.

The rearrangement joins TRBV29-1 to TRBJ2-7; TRBD1 matches at 11 bases. V shed 3 bases and J 7 bases; nucleotides not matched to a gene: 5. CDR1 is SQVTM, CDR2 ANQGSEA, per germline. The CDR3 length is 13 residues. The CDR3: CSVDRTGGEEQYF. In nucleotides, the CDR3 is TGCAGCGTTGATAGGACAGGGGGCGAAGAGCAGTACTTC.

This clone was picked up one time. This chain uses TRBV2 with TRBJ2-1; 8 bases are a match to TRBD2. Germline trimming cut 5 bases from V and 1 base from J; bases unmatched to any gene: 7. The CDR3 spans 16 residues. Per the germline V gene, CDR1 is SNHLY and CDR2 is FYNNEI. The CDR3 reads CASSSLSGISYNEQFF. The CDR3 DNA reads as TGTGCCAGCAGTTCCCTTAGCGGGATATCCTACAATGAGCAGTTCTTC. Using reference TRBV2 and TRBJ2-1 for the parts outside the CDR3, the full variable domain is EPEVTQTPSHQVTQMGQEVILRCVPISNHLYFYWYRQILGQKVEFLVSFYNNEISEKSEIFDDQFSVERPDGSNFTLKIRSTKLEDSAMYFCASSSLSGISYNEQFFGPGTRLTVL.

The rearrangement links TRBV5-1 to TRBJ2-1, with D possibly matching TRBD1 (6 bases). Germline V lookup: CDR1 SGHRS, CDR2 YFSETQ. Trimming left V 0 bases short and J 7 bases short, with 14 bases between. This CDR3 comprises 15 residues. For the CDR3, the DNA is TGCGCCAGCAGCTTGGGGACAGCCAAGGCTAATGAGCAGTTCTTC. It specifies CASSLGTAKANEQFF.

The CDR3 loop is CASSIGERGARYEQYF. Written as DNA, the CDR3 is TGTGCCAGTAGTATAGGGGAACGGGGGGCCAGATACGAGCAGTACTTC. The rearrangement uses TRBV19 and TRBJ2-7; the D gene is possibly TRBD2 (7 bases). V was shortened by 1 base and J by 4 bases, with 17 bases between the two germline ends. CDR3 length: 16 residues. Germline CDR1 and CDR2: LNHDA and SQIVND (reference sequence).

The chain employs TRBV28 and TRBJ2-5; 7 bases are a match to TRBD1. Trimming took 10 bases from V and 5 from J; bases not matched to a gene: 10. Germline V gene sequence: CDR1 MDHEN, CDR2 SYDVKM. The CDR3 totals 13 residues. CDR3 residues: CATNRGKGETQYF. The CDR3 DNA follows: TGTGCCACAAACAGGGGAAAAGGGGAGACCCAGTACTTC.

This clone has just a few counts. The chain uses TRBV5-1 and TRBJ2-5; the D gene is possibly TRBD1 (5 bases). The germline V gene has CDR1 SGHRS and CDR2 YFSETQ. Trimming removed 3 bases from V and 0 bases from J, with 12 bases in between. The CDR3 is made up of 15 amino acids. CDR3 coding DNA: TGCGCCAGCAGCTCAAACCCAGGGTACCAAGAGACCCAGTACTTC. This sequence encodes CASSSNPGYQETQYF.

A single count supports this clone. V and J are TRBV7-9 and TRBJ1-1; tentative D call: TRBD1 (6 bases). CDR1 and CDR2 (germline): SEHNR, FQNEAQ (reference sequence). The CDR3 is made up of 13 amino acids. The V gene lost 3 bases and the J gene lost 5 bases, with 10 bases spanning the gap. For the CDR3, the DNA is TGTGCCAGCAGCTTGGGGGGGGCGACTGAAGCTTTCTTT. Protein: CASSLGGATEAFF.

The chain recombines TRBV6-5 with TRBJ1-4, with 8 nucleotides matching TRBD1. Losses at the gene ends were 5 bases for V and 4 bases for J; bases not matched to a gene: 3. This CDR3 spans 14 amino acids. The germline V gene has CDR1 MNHEY and CDR2 SVGAGI. The CDR3 region is CASSPGQDNEKLFF. CDR3 DNA sequence: TGTGCCAGCAGTCCGGGACAGGATAATGAAAAACTGTTTTTT.

A remark on this clone: Distinct nucleotide sequences in the sample also encode this CDR3. V is TRBV27 and J is TRBJ1-6, with 8 bases fitting TRBD1. CDR1 MNHEY and CDR2 SMNVEV come from the germline V gene (reference sequence). The CDR3 totals 16 residues. With V trimmed by 2 bases and J by 1 base, 1 base remained unmatched. CDR3 nucleotide sequence: TGTGCCAGCAGTTTAGGGACAGGATCCTATAATTCACCCCTCCACTTT. It translates to CASSLGTGSYNSPLHF.

This clone has a single count. V gene TRBV27 combines with J gene TRBJ1-2, with TRBD1 identical over 7 bases. Trimming at V came to 3 bases and at J to 4 bases, leaving 2 bases not matched to a gene. Germline assignment: CDR1 MNHEY and CDR2 SMNVEV (reference sequence). The CDR3 consists of 13 residues. For the CDR3, the DNA is TGTGCCAGCAGTTTCCGACAGGGCTATGGCTACACCTTC. As protein: CASSFRQGYGYTF.

This chain joins TRBV4-2 and TRBJ2-5; 14 bases match TRBD2. CDR1 LGHNA and CDR2 YNFKEQ come from the germline V gene. With 5 bases clipped from V and 6 bases from J, the junction kept 5 bases outside the gene matches. The CDR3 loop spans 15 amino acids. CDR3 amino acids: CASSDGTSGGKTQYF. The CDR3 DNA follows: TGTGCCAGCAGCGACGGGACTAGCGGGGGAAAGACCCAGTACTTC.

This chain uses TRBV6-1 with TRBJ2-5; TRBD1 matches 8 bases. CDR1 and CDR2 (germline): MNHNS, SASEGT. Unmatched junction bases numbered 15, after V lost 1 base and J lost 11 bases. This CDR3 region has 16 residues. CDR3 nucleotides: TGTGCCAGCAGTGAAGTGCCAGGGGGCGGATACATAAAGCAGTACTTC. It translates to CASSEVPGGGYIKQYF.

This clone was found a few times. The gene calls are TRBV15 and TRBJ1-6, with 11 bases lining up with TRBD1. The CDR3 extends over 16 amino acids. The J segment lost 11 bases and the V segment lost 0 bases, leaving 6 bases of the junction unmatched. CDR1 LNHNV and CDR2 YYDKDF come from the germline V gene (reference sequence). The CDR3 reads CATSRDPDRGQTPLHF. The CDR3 region has the DNA TGTGCCACCAGCAGAGATCCGGACAGGGGGCAGACACCCCTCCACTTT.

V is TRBV19 and J is TRBJ1-4; D ambiguous. V gave up 6 bases and J gave up 8 bases, with 16 bases separating them. Per the germline V gene, CDR1 is LNHDA and CDR2 is SQIVND (reference sequence). This CDR3 region has 14 residues. CDR3 protein: CASSPGTGEEKLFF. CDR3 in DNA: TGTGCCAGTAGCCCCGGAACCGGAGAGGAAAAACTGTTTTTT.

The chain links TRBV2 to TRBJ1-1; D perhaps matches TRBD1 (5 bases). Germline CDR1 and CDR2: SNHLY and FYNNEI. The CDR3 consists of 13 residues. Trimming took 8 bases from V and 1 from J, leaving 11 bases between them. CDR3 in DNA: TGTGCCAGCGGGGTGGGGGGGAACACTGAAGCTTTCTTT. Translating it yields CASGVGGNTEAFF. The entire variable domain, with the rest obtained from reference TRBV2 and TRBJ1-1, is as follows: EPEVTQTPSHQVTQMGQEVILRCVPISNHLYFYWYRQILGQKVEFLVSFYNNEISEKSEIFDDQFSVERPDGSNFTLKIRSTKLEDSAMYFCASGVGGNTEAFFGQGTRLTVV.

This clone was counted between two and nine times. The V and J genes are TRBV7-9 and TRBJ2-5, with TRBD2 identical over 11 bases. The junction had 9 bases not matched to a gene; V was cut back by 4 bases and J by 11 bases. In germline, CDR1 is SEHNR, CDR2 FQNEAQ (reference sequence). This CDR3 has 14 residues. CDR3 loop: CASSSSGRPGEQYF. For the CDR3, the DNA is TGTGCCAGCAGCTCTAGCGGGAGGCCGGGGGAGCAGTACTTC.

Here the CDR3 DNA reads TGCAGCGTTGGGGGCAACACAGATACGCAGTATTTT. Its protein product is CSVGGNTDTQYF. V gene TRBV29-1 combines with J gene TRBJ2-3; tentative D call: TRBD1 (5 bases). Trimming took off 4 bases at V and 2 bases at J, with 7 bases between the two ends. CDR3 length: 12 amino acids. Germline loops: CDR1 SQVTM, CDR2 ANQGSEA.

This clone was detected ten times or more. The genes are TRBV10-3 and TRBJ1-5; D call uncertain. The V end lost 5 bases, the J end lost 2 bases, and 7 bases lay between the germline ends. From germline, CDR1 is ENHRY and CDR2 SYGVKD. The CDR3 contains 13 residues. The DNA of the CDR3 is TGTGCCATCAGTTCAGAGGGCAATCAGCCCCAGCATTTT. Encoded protein: CAISSEGNQPQHF.

The chain's CDR3 is CASSQASASFIGTDNEKLFF. In nucleotides, the CDR3 is TGCGCCAGCAGCCAAGCTTCAGCTTCATTCATCGGGACAGACAATGAAAAACTGTTTTTT. This sequence joins TRBV4-1 and TRBJ1-4, with 7 bases matching TRBD1. The CDR3 runs 20 residues. Germline-derived CDR1 and CDR2 are MGHRA and YSYEKL. The trim removed 1 base at V and 5 bases at J, leaving 19 bases unmatched.

The chain combines TRBV28 with TRBJ2-7; D perhaps matches TRBD2 (6 bases). Germline-derived CDR1 and CDR2 are MDHEN and SYDVKM. The CDR3 has 15 residues. Trimming took off 6 bases at V and 6 bases at J, with 21 bases between the two ends. CDR3 loop: CASSPGSSGPSEQYF. The CDR3 DNA reads as TGTGCCAGCAGCCCCGGGAGTTCAGGCCCCAGCGAGCAGTACTTC.

With regard to this clone: In the same sample, other DNA sequences code for this CDR3. V and J are TRBV5-1 and TRBJ2-7, with a tentative D call TRBD1 (5 bases). This CDR3 is 14 amino acids long. The V end was cut by 0 bases, the J end by 3 bases, with 10 bases between. CDR1 SGHRS and CDR2 YFSETQ come from the germline V gene. The chain's CDR3 is CASSLVQGSYEQYF. DNA for the CDR3: TGCGCCAGCAGCTTGGTCCAGGGAAGCTACGAGCAGTACTTC.